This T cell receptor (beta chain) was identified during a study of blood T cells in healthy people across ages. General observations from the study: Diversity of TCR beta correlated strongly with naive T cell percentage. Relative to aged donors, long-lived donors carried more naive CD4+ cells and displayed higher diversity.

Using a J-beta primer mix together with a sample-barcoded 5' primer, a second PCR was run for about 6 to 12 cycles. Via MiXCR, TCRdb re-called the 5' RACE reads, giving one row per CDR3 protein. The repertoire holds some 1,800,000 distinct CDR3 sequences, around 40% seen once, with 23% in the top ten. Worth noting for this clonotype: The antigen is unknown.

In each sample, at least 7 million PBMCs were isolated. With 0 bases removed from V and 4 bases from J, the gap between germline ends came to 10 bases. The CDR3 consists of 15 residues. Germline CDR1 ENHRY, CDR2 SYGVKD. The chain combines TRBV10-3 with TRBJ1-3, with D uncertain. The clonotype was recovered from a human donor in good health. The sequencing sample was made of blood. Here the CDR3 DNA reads TGTGCCATCAGTGAGTCAGGAGGGCCCGGAAACACCATATATTTT. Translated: CAISESGGPGNTIYF.